These 30 T cell receptor beta chains came from one sample sequenced in a study of T cells in tuberculosis. Repertoires were generated with immunoSEQ multiplex PCR, while TCRdb's copy carries only in-frame clones and drops some. Among 20,000 to 25,000 clones listed, 97% were seen once. The sample taken for sequencing was PBMCs. Source of these receptors: a donor aged 10-35 years with latent tuberculosis or without tuberculosis infection.

This chain joins TRBV5-1 and TRBJ1-2; 7 bases fit TRBD1. Trimming took 0 bases from V and 8 from J; bases not matched to a gene: 4. Germline V CDR1 and CDR2: SGHRS, YFSETQ. There are 13 residues in the CDR3. The CDR3: CASSLGTGEGYTF. In DNA form, the CDR3 reads TGCGCCAGCAGCTTGGGTACAGGGGAGGGCTACACCTTC.

The J gene is TRBJ2-7, the V gene TRBV7-2; 7 nucleotides line up with TRBD2. Trimming removed 5 bases from V and 5 bases from J; junction bases left unmatched: 12. Germline V CDR1 and CDR2: SGHTA, FQGNSA. CDR3 length: 15 amino acids. The CDR3, as DNA: TGTGCCAGCAGCAACATCGGGGGGATGGCAAACGAGCAGTACTTC. Amino acids: CASSNIGGMANEQYF. The whole variable domain, remainder taken from reference TRBV7-2 and TRBJ2-7, is GAGVSQSPSNKVTEKGKDVELRCDPISGHTALYWYRQSLGQGLEFLIYFQGNSAPDKSGLPSDRFSAERTGGSVSTLTIQRTQQEDSAVYLCASSNIGGMANEQYFGPGTRLTVT.

The table lists this clone with a count of one. The CDR3 nucleotides read TGCGCCAGCAGCCAAGTTAAGGGGACAGGGTCGGGAGCTTTCTTT. Its translation: CASSQVKGTGSGAFF. This chain connects TRBV4-1 to TRBJ1-1; 9 bases are shared with TRBD1. The V segment lost 1 base and the J segment 10 bases; nucleotides outside the gene matches: 10. Per germline, CDR1 MGHRA and CDR2 YSYEKL. This CDR3 contains 15 residues.

The J gene is TRBJ1-1, the V gene TRBV30; weak D call: TRBD1 (5 bases). The CDR3 sequence is 14 residues long. Trimming took 4 bases from V and 2 from J, leaving 14 bases between them. The germline V gene has CDR1 GTSNPN and CDR2 SVGIG (reference sequence). CDR3 amino acids: CAWMRRGRNTEAFF. The CDR3 nucleotides are TGTGCCTGGATGAGAAGGGGCCGAAACACTGAAGCTTTCTTT.

This rearrangement joins TRBV6-6 to TRBJ1-3; the D is unclear. The CDR3 is made up of 14 amino acids. V lost 0 bases to trimming and J lost 4 bases, with 7 bases between them. Germline V CDR1 and CDR2: MNHNY, SVGAGI (reference sequence). The CDR3, as DNA: TGTGCCAGCAGTTACTCCTTGACAGGAAACACCATATATTTT. Residues: CASSYSLTGNTIYF.

The CDR3 sequence is CASTLQGAGRTEAFF. CDR3 nucleotides: TGTGCCAGCACACTCCAGGGGGCGGGAAGGACTGAAGCTTTCTTT. This chain joins TRBV18 and TRBJ1-1; 8 bases are shared with TRBD1. V was pared by 8 bases and J by 5 bases, with 13 bases of the junction left unmatched. Germline CDR1 KGHSH, CDR2 LQKENI. The CDR3 sequence is 15 residues long.

The chain joins TRBV27 to TRBJ2-7; tentative D call: TRBD2 (5 bases). V shed 5 bases and J shed 4 bases, with 15 bases lying between them. Germline assignment: CDR1 MNHEY and CDR2 SMNVEV (reference sequence). The CDR3 contains 14 residues. CDR3 region: CASSPRGGPYEQYF. For the CDR3, the DNA is TGTGCCAGCAGTCCCCGGGGTGGCCCTTACGAGCAGTACTTC.

The V call is TRBV5-4, the J call TRBJ1-2, with D tentatively TRBD1 (5 bases). With 4 bases removed from V and 5 bases from J, the gap between germline ends came to 21 bases. Germline assignment: CDR1 SGHNT and CDR2 YYREEE (reference sequence). The CDR3 is 16 residues long. CDR3 coding DNA: TGTGCCAGCAGCCAGGGAGGGGCAGGGATTCCGTATGGCTACACCTTC. As protein: CASSQGGAGIPYGYTF.

The chain combines TRBV6-4 with TRBJ1-2, with TRBD1 matching 9 bases. V shed 5 bases and J 4 bases; nucleotides not matched to a gene: 5. The CDR3 is 14 residues long. Looked up from germline, CDR1 is MRHNA and CDR2 is SNTAGT. CDR3: CASSPQGAVYGYTF. CDR3 bases: TGTGCCAGCAGTCCACAGGGGGCCGTCTATGGCTACACCTTC.

This chain links TRBV5-1 with TRBJ2-7; 11 bases map to TRBD2. Germline V gives CDR1 SGHRS, CDR2 YFSETQ. J was trimmed by 2 bases and V by 4 bases; bases with no gene match: 5. The CDR3 loop spans 15 amino acids. CDR3 nucleotides: TGCGCCAGCAGCGCCACGACTAGCGGGACCTACGAGCAGTACTTC. Translating it yields CASSATTSGTYEQYF.

This sequence joins TRBV29-1 and TRBJ2-7, with D possibly matching TRBD1 (6 bases). This CDR3 comprises 16 residues. Looked up from germline, CDR1 is SQVTM and CDR2 is ANQGSEA. Trimming took off 1 base at V and 3 bases at J, with 19 bases between the two ends. The DNA for the CDR3 is TGCAGCGTTGAAGGTTCTCCCGGGACAACCGACTACGAGCAGTACTTC. This codes for CSVEGSPGTTDYEQYF.

The rearrangement links TRBV6-1 to TRBJ1-1, with D perhaps TRBD1 (5 bases). The length of the CDR3 is 13 residues. Germline lookup yields CDR1 MNHNS and CDR2 SASEGT. V gave up 6 bases and J gave up 5 bases, with 13 bases separating them. The CDR3 DNA reads TGTGCCAGCAGCCCGATGGGGGGTACTGAAGCTTTCTTT. It encodes CASSPMGGTEAFF.

The chain has TRBV10-3 and TRBJ2-4, with D tentatively TRBD2 (6 bases). Looked up from germline, CDR1 is ENHRY and CDR2 is SYGVKD. V was trimmed by 9 bases and J by 7 bases, leaving 16 bases between them. This CDR3 region has 13 residues. CDR3 coding DNA: TGTGCCATTGGAGACTCGGGACTGAACATTCAGTACTTC. Translation gives CAIGDSGLNIQYF.

This chain connects TRBV30 to TRBJ1-5, with D possibly being TRBD1 (5 bases). This CDR3 is built from 14 residues. CDR1 GTSNPN and CDR2 SVGIG come from the germline V gene (reference sequence). Trimming cost V 0 bases and J 7 bases, with 13 bases left between them. The CDR3 region has the DNA TGTGCCTGGAGTGTAGGGGCCCTCGGCCAGCCCCAGCATTTT. It specifies CAWSVGALGQPQHF.

In its sample, this clone was seen once. CDR3 in DNA: TGTGCCAGCAGTTCAGGGACAGGGGGCGCCTACGAGCAGTACTTC. Protein: CASSSGTGGAYEQYF. This chain uses TRBV2 with TRBJ2-7, with 12 bases lining up with TRBD1. V lost 5 bases and J lost 2; bases outside the gene matches: 4. Germline V gene lookup returns CDR1 SNHLY and CDR2 FYNNEI. The CDR3 covers 15 residues.

In DNA form, the CDR3 reads TGCGCCAGCAGCCTTGGACAGGGGCAACTAAACACTGAAGCTTTCTTT. This encodes CASSLGQGQLNTEAFF. The chain combines TRBV5-1 with TRBJ1-1, with 9 bases fitting TRBD1. After removal of 4 bases from V and 2 bases from J, the junction contained 9 bases not matched to a gene. The germline gives CDR1 SGHRS, CDR2 YFSETQ. This CDR3 spans 16 amino acids.

This chain joins TRBV9 and TRBJ1-1; possibly TRBD1 for D (5 bases). V dropped 7 bases and J dropped 0 bases, with 16 bases sitting between them. Germline assignment: CDR1 SGDLS and CDR2 YYNGEE. The CDR3 extends over 15 amino acids. Written as DNA, the CDR3 is TGTGCCAGCGACTGGTGGCAGGACATGAACACTGAAGCTTTCTTT. Protein: CASDWWQDMNTEAFF.

The chain combines TRBV11-2 with TRBJ1-1; 8 nucleotides line up with TRBD1. J gave up 1 base and V 4 bases, and 8 bases lay outside the gene matches. The CDR3 covers 16 residues. Germline-derived CDR1 and CDR2 are SGHAT and FQNNGV. In DNA form, the CDR3 reads TGTGCCAGCAGCTACGGGACAGGAGATCGGAACACTGAAGCTTTCTTT. Its translation is CASSYGTGDRNTEAFF.

The chain has TRBV7-2 and TRBJ2-1; D possibly corresponds to TRBD1 (6 bases). CDR1 is SGHTA, CDR2 FQGNSA, per germline. The CDR3 runs to 15 residues. V lost 1 base and J lost 2, with 9 bases in between. The CDR3 here is CASSLEDSPYNEQFF. CDR3 nucleotide sequence: TGTGCCAGCAGCTTAGAGGACAGTCCCTACAATGAGCAGTTCTTC. The whole variable domain, filled in from reference TRBV7-2 and TRBJ2-1, reads GAGVSQSPSNKVTEKGKDVELRCDPISGHTALYWYRQSLGQGLEFLIYFQGNSAPDKSGLPSDRFSAERTGGSVSTLTIQRTQQEDSAVYLCASSLEDSPYNEQFFGPGTRLTVL.

The sample holds one count of this clone. The CDR3 region is CASSFQRGGYEQYF. Written as DNA, the CDR3 is TGTGCCAGCAGCTTTCAGCGGGGGGGTTATGAGCAGTACTTC. This chain connects TRBV7-2 to TRBJ2-7; TRBD2 agrees at 10 bases. Losses at the gene ends were 3 bases for V and 7 bases for J; bases not matched to a gene: 6. Germline V gives CDR1 SGHTA, CDR2 FQGNSA. This CDR3 spans 14 amino acids.

The rearrangement uses TRBV6-4 and TRBJ1-1; the match to TRBD1 covers 12 bases. The CDR3 runs to 13 residues. Losses at the gene ends were 2 bases for V and 9 bases for J; bases not matched to a gene: 1. CDR1 MRHNA and CDR2 SNTAGT come from the germline V gene. As DNA, the CDR3 is TGTGCCAGCAGTGACGGGGACAGGGGGCAAGCTTTCTTT. Encoded protein: CASSDGDRGQAFF.

The chain couples TRBV10-3 to TRBJ1-6, with D hard to call. This CDR3 has 15 amino acids. Germline V gene data show CDR1 as ENHRY and CDR2 as SYGVKD. The V and J ends lost 8 bases and 7 bases respectively, with 18 bases between them. CDR3 DNA sequence: TGTGCCATCCAGGCCGGAGGAAACGAGAATTCACCCCTCCACTTT. This gives the protein CAIQAGGNENSPLHF.

This chain uses TRBV6-5 with TRBJ1-1; TRBD1 might be the D (6 bases). V lost 6 bases and J lost 4, with 6 bases in between. This CDR3 comprises 11 residues. Germline V gene data show CDR1 as MNHEY and CDR2 as SVGAGI. The CDR3 region has the DNA TGTGCCAGCAGCAGGGGCACTGAAGCTTTCTTT. It codes for CASSRGTEAFF.

This sequence joins TRBV6-6 and TRBJ1-1, with D possibly matching TRBD1 (6 bases). CDR3 length: 14 amino acids. The ends were cut back, 2 bases at V and 3 bases at J, with 10 bases in the middle. Germline V gene lookup returns CDR1 MNHNY and CDR2 SVGAGI (reference sequence). The CDR3 spells CASSYGAGDTEAFF. The CDR3 DNA is TGTGCCAGCAGTTACGGGGCAGGGGACACTGAAGCTTTCTTT.

The rearrangement joins TRBV11-2 to TRBJ1-1; D is ambiguous. This CDR3 spans 16 amino acids. Trimming stripped 0 bases from V and 4 bases from J, with 15 bases between. Per germline, CDR1 SGHAT and CDR2 FQNNGV. The CDR3 DNA reads as TGTGCCAGCAGCTTAGATCTTGGCGACTTCAGCACTGAAGCTTTCTTT. Its translation: CASSLDLGDFSTEAFF.

J is TRBJ2-7 and V is TRBV12-5; the D is unclear. Germline V gene sequence: CDR1 LGHNT, CDR2 FRNRAP. CDR3 length: 13 amino acids. V was cut by 10 bases and J by 3 bases, with 16 bases left in between. The DNA of the CDR3 is TGTGCTATATCACCCACTCCCCTCTACGAGCAGTACTTC. Encoded protein: CAISPTPLYEQYF.

The chain has TRBV10-1 and TRBJ2-2; tentatively, D is TRBD2 (5 bases). CDR3 size: 15 residues. V lost 10 bases to trimming and J lost 1 base, with 16 bases between them. Germline lookup yields CDR1 WNHNN and CDR2 SYGVQD (reference sequence). The CDR3 DNA is TGCGCCACCTCAAACCGGGAAAAGAACACCGGGGAGCTGTTTTTT. Translated: CATSNREKNTGELFF.

The chain recombines TRBV27 with TRBJ1-1; TRBD1 aligns across 8 bases. V shed 5 bases and J 1 base; nucleotides not matched to a gene: 6. The CDR3 consists of 15 residues. From germline, CDR1 is MNHEY and CDR2 SMNVEV (reference sequence). CDR3 coding DNA: TGTGCCAGCAGTGACGGACAGGGCTGGAACACTGAAGCTTTCTTT. Translated: CASSDGQGWNTEAFF.

The V and J genes are TRBV27 and TRBJ1-3; 10 nucleotides agree with TRBD1. V was pared by 5 bases and J by 0 bases, with 13 bases of the junction left unmatched. The CDR3 has 19 amino acids. The germline V gene encodes CDR1 MNHEY and CDR2 SMNVEV (reference sequence). The CDR3 sequence is CASSKAPGQGTISGNTIYF. In DNA form, the CDR3 reads TGTGCCAGCAGTAAAGCCCCGGGACAGGGGACTATCTCTGGAAACACCATATATTTT.

The CDR3 DNA follows: TGTGCCAGCAGCTTGGGACAGGGATACACTGAAGCTTTCTTT. It is translated as CASSLGQGYTEAFF. The chain is built from TRBV7-9 and TRBJ1-1; 9 nucleotides match TRBD1. V trimming: 3 bases; J trimming: 3 bases; junction bases outside the gene matches: 2. CDR1 SEHNR and CDR2 FQNEAQ come from the germline V gene (reference sequence). The CDR3 consists of 14 residues.